Below, one T cell receptor beta chain is given with its context. What it binds is unknown. This specimen belongs to a study of T cell responses to AZD1222 COVID-19 vaccine. Profiling relied on immunoSEQ multiplex PCR, and the TCRdb table lists in-frame clones only, not all of them. The table lists about 120,000 clones, roughly 87% of them singletons, with around 3.2% in the top ten. The CDR3 has 16 amino acids. The germline V gene encodes CDR1 SGHDN and CDR2 FVKESK. Trimming pared 4 bases from V and 0 bases from J, leaving 15 bases between. General study points: Unmutated variant regions are reportedly targeted by nearly half of spike-specific TCRs.

The source was peripheral blood, collected on day 0 of AZD1222 vaccination. The clonotype was recovered from an adult in good health. This chain joins TRBV14 and TRBJ2-5, with D tentatively TRBD1 or TRBD2 (5 bases each). The CDR3 DNA sequence: TGTGCCAGCAGCCTCGGGGCAGGGTCTTACCAAGAGACCCAGTACTTC. Its protein is CASSLGAGSYQETQYF.